This TCR beta chain originates from a study of cytomegalovirus exposure and HLA in healthy donors. Findings and caveats of the study: Cytomegalovirus-associated TCR beta chains were listed, numbering some 170. Reports state that TCR beta sequences accurately predicted most subjects' HLA-A and HLA-B alleles.

The CDR3 runs 15 residues. Germline CDR1 SEHNR, CDR2 FQNEAQ (reference sequence). V lost 1 base and J 5 bases, leaving 12 bases between the germline ends. Both 60 Vbeta primers and 13 Jbeta primers went into the PCR. Profiled with immunoSEQ multiplex PCR; TCRdb holds only in-frame clones, not every one. This specimen shows approximately 20,000 clones; the ten leading clones hold 22%. Concerning this clone: Its antigen is unidentified.

This sequence joins TRBV7-9 and TRBJ2-1; D is possibly TRBD1 (6 bases). Material for sequencing was PBMCs. The receptor comes from a man between 60 and 75 years old in good health and CMV-seropositive. The CDR3 protein is CASSLDRANDNEQFF. In DNA form, the CDR3 reads TGTGCCAGCAGCTTAGACAGGGCAAACGACAATGAGCAGTTCTTC.